What follows is one T cell receptor beta chain and its context. This clonotype came up a few times. This receptor's antigen is unknown. No much larger clone is present one base from it, and per-base qualities are unavailable. Trimming takes 4 bases from V and 4 bases from J, and the germline ends sit 13 bases apart. According to the germline V gene (reference sequence), CDR1 reads DFQATT and CDR2 reads SNEGSKA. The CDR3 covers 14 residues, taking in both the cysteine and the phenylalanine. This entry keeps only the CDR3 DNA: 42 bases, framed from base 1. Bone marrow was sampled from every patient at the time of active disease. Bone marrow mononuclear cells were isolated by Ficoll-Hypaque density gradient centrifugation. Myeloma plasma cells were removed and CD138-negative cells were obtained by negative selection following labeling with CD138 magnetic microbeads on a MACS separator. Purity of the isolated cells was checked by flow cytometry on an Attune NxT using CD138 antibodies. Total RNA was extracted using TRIzol reagent and was quantified on a NanoDrop spectrophotometer. For each patient, the CD138-negative bone marrow sample underwent paired RNA-seq and IR-seq.

The Immunoverse kit was used to build TCR libraries from around 420 ng RNA, with molecular barcoded adaptors covering alpha/delta and beta/gamma chains. TCR library preparation used the same RNA that was used for transcriptome sequencing. An Illumina HiSeq 4000 with 2 x 150 cycles was used to sequence the TCR libraries. In the authors' own workflow: Using MiXCR, which included quality filtering and error correction, TCR reads were aligned to human V, D, J and C references and then assembled into CDR3 clonotypes. The tcR package in R was used to analyze clonotype counts and gene usage diversity. Raw mapping reads were checked after the RNA-seq reads had been mapped by STAR aligner version 2.5.3a onto the human GRCh37 genome. IR-seq fastq files were randomly downsampled with Seqtk 1.3 to test the effect of sequencing depth on detected clonotypes. TCRdb reprocessed the public reads (quality trimming at Q25 with fastp, clone calling with MiXCR) and kept in-frame beta chains. CDR3 protein sequences are deduplicated, and each keeps its most common genes and DNA. What appears here as the V and J calls and clone size reflects TCRdb's work, not the paper's. The sample table shows about 5,700 distinct CDR3 sequences, and just over 20% are seen once. Approximately 20% of the sample is held by the ten biggest clonotypes.

The data stem from a study of read filtering for tumor transcriptome and immune sequencing (dated by TCRdb to 2020 to 2022). Broadly, across the study: The cohort was composed of more than 16 male and 14 to 15 female patients, with a mean age of roughly 61 years and an age range of roughly 40 to 90. Per sample, about 4.05 to 10.27 million TCR-region mapped reads were obtained with IR-seq, compared with only about 80 to 1,400 with RNA-seq. TCR repertoires obtained by targeted immune repertoire sequencing and by bulk whole-transcriptome sequencing performed on the same bone marrow samples were compared. One of the main goals was to work out a read-filtering strategy for immune repertoire data, in particular whether clonotypes backed by only a single read should be removed. After DNase treatment, whole-transcriptome libraries were prepared using the TruSeq RNA Access Library Prep Kit. Under revised international staging, eight or nine patients fell into R-ISS I, around 15 into R-ISS II and roughly 7 into R-ISS III. Results and caveats for the whole study, not just this receptor: The sorted CD138-negative fraction was composed of a mixed bone marrow immune population rather than of purified T cells. In IR-seq, about 82% of clonotypes but approximately 3.8% of total reads were represented by single-read clonotypes, whereas in RNA-seq, 60% to 75% of clonotypes and about 40% of reads were represented by single-read clonotypes. IR-seq captured clonotypes at much higher depth and more reliably than RNA-seq, and smaller IR-seq throughput sufficed to identify most shared clonotypes. The correlation between IR-seq and RNA-seq shared clonotype proportions rose when single-read clonotypes were removed.

The sequence was collected from a donor aged 40 or over with multiple myeloma. In this chain, TRBV20-1 is recombined with TRBJ2-2; TRBD2 could be the D gene, as 6 bases match. The sequenced sample was a population of CD138-negative cells sorted from bone marrow. The cell subset or site label for this specimen denotes: bone marrow mononuclear cells depleted of CD138+ plasma/myeloma cells by negative magnetic selection. The bases are TGCAGTGCTACTCAGACTAGTGGCACCGGGGAGCTGTTTTTT. It encodes CSATQTSGTGELFF.